This T cell receptor (beta chain) was retrieved from a study of shared clonotypes between healthy human individuals. For the study at large: Plates per donor: three CD4 naive, three CD4 memory, two CD8 naive, one CD8 memory.

Original data processing: Owing to the provision of junction-only sequences devoid of quality scores by immunoSEQ, filtering differed. Clones were read by immunoSEQ multiplex PCR, and TCRdb kept only the in-frame ones, dropping some. From that table come the V and J calls and clone size; the DNA was used to work out D and trimming. The sample lists roughly 2 million clones; approximately 95% were seen once. The germline gives CDR1 SGDLS, CDR2 YYNGEE. There are 15 residues in the CDR3. Trimming at V came to 0 bases and at J to 3 bases, leaving 2 bases not matched to a gene. V and J are TRBV9 and TRBJ2-2, with TRBD1 matching over 7 bases. The receptor was derived from a man aged 18 to 35 in good health. The source material was naive CD4+ T cells sorted from blood. Subset described: CD45RA+ positively selected. In nucleotides, the CDR3 is TGTGCCAGCAGCGTAGCTACAGGGGACACCGGGGAGCTGTTTTTT. Protein sequence: CASSVATGDTGELFF. Variable domain in full (rest from reference TRBV9 and TRBJ2-2): DSGVTQTPKHLITATGQRVTLRCSPRSGDLSVYWYQQSLDQGLQFLIQYYNGEERAKGNILERFSAQQFPDLHSELNLSSLELGDSALYFCASSVATGDTGELFFGEGSRLTVL.